The T cell receptor beta chain under discussion was sequenced for a study of CD8 T cells in Susac syndrome (dated by TCRdb to about 2019). About the study as a whole: The study used repertoire sequencing to test whether antigen drove CD8+ T cell activation and differentiation in Susac syndrome. The clonality of the CD8+ T cell repertoire was compared across around twelve healthy donors, roughly 14 Susac syndrome patients and roughly 16 multiple sclerosis patients.

On this clonotype itself: Its antigen specificity is not known. Base quality data are lacking; no much larger clone is found one base away.

The study at large found these results: The study acknowledged that relatively few individuals were included in the TCR sequencing and HLA analysis.

Reading the germline V gene gives CDR1 SGHDT and CDR2 YYEEEE. From the cysteine through the phenylalanine, the CDR3 covers 14 amino acids. Only the CDR3 part of the read is kept: 42 bases, read in frame from the first base. V is shortened by 4 bases, J by 4 bases, and the region joining them spans 11 bases. Peripheral blood CD8+ and CD4+ T cells from healthy donors, Susac syndrome patients and multiple sclerosis patients were profiled using high-throughput TCR beta sequencing. Treatment-naive patients with stable or active relapsing-remitting disease fulfilling revised McDonald criteria were used as multiple sclerosis controls. Bulk CD8+ and CD4+ T cells were purified by magnetic negative isolation, whereas CD8+ TEMRA cells were enriched by FACS. Blood was drawn into EDTA tubes, processed within 24 hours, and PBMCs were isolated by density gradient centrifugation. PBMCs intended for TCR sequencing were cryopreserved in liquid nitrogen and thawed later in a water bath at 37 degrees C. Purity of sorted or isolated CD4+, CD8+ and CD8+ TEMRA cells was at least 90%.

RNA was extracted using the RNeasy kit, and roughly 0.45 to 1 microgram was reverse transcribed with random hexamers. The immunoSEQ multiplex PCR assay, covering 54 Vbeta and 13 Jbeta segments, was used to amplify TCR beta CDR3 regions. PCR amplification bias was corrected by using a synthetic template baseline for primer optimization and computational correction. Per the original workflow: Reads were annotated to V, D and J genes according to IMGT and were analyzed with immunoSEQ Analyzer, with only productive sequences retained. Clonality was computed as one minus Shannon entropy normalized by log2 of the number of productive unique sequences. Public and private clones were assessed among the 100 most prevalent clones of each patient and control. Clones were defined as Susac-specific when absent from the healthy and MS cohorts, from approximately 1,100 published viral clones and from other ImmuneACCESS disease sequences. TCRdb itself trimmed the public reads at Q25 with fastp, ran MiXCR and retained productive beta chains. Here each entry gathers all rows of one CDR3 protein and keeps the most common genes and DNA. The V and J calls shown here were made by TCRdb, not taken from the authors' results. The sample includes about 400,000 distinct CDR3 sequences, with approximately 85% observed a single time. Jointly, the top ten make up approximately 0.12% of the sample.

The sequenced sample consisted of CD8+ T cells from PBMCs. The receptor's source is a human donor with multiple sclerosis. The sequence is built from TRBV5-6 and TRBJ2-2, with TRBD1 as a weak D call on 6 bases. The nucleotide sequence is given as TGTGCCAGCAGCCCGGGACACCTCACCGGGGAGCTGTTTTTT. The translation is CASSPGHLTGELFF.